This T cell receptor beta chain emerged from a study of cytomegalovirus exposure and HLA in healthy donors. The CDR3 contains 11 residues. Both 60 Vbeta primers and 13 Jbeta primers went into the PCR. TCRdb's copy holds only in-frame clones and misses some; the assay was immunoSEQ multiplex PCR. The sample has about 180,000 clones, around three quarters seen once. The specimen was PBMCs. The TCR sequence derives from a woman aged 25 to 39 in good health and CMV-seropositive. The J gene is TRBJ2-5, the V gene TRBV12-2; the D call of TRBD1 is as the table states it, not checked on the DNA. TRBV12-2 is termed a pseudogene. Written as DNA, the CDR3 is TGTGCAAGTCGCTTAGTTGGCCCTCAGAACTTC. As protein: CASRLVGPQNF.